The TCR beta chain described here comes from a study of blood T cell repertoires in COVID-19. Turning to the study itself: Acute-phase and convalescent COVID-19 samples originated in the United States, Italy and Spain.

This CDR3 contains 13 residues. V was clipped by 6 bases and J by 5 bases, with 16 bases between them. Germline CDR1 SQVTM, CDR2 ANQGSEA. Sequencing used immunoSEQ multiplex PCR; TCRdb keeps in-frame clones, though not all of them. This repertoire shows 250,000 to 300,000 clones, 85% to 90% found once; its top ten account for less than 3.5%. This clone was seen a handful of times. Participant reports of clinical history set cohort assignment. This clonotype was obtained from a woman aged 50 to 60 who had been exposed to COVID-19. The J gene is TRBJ1-2, the V gene TRBV29-1, with D unclear. The sequenced material came from PBMCs or T cells enriched from blood (not recorded which). CDR3 nucleotide sequence: TGCAGCGTCCCCCGAGATGGAGGGTATGGCTACACCTTC. Residues: CSVPRDGGYGYTF.